This TCR beta chain was captured in a study of Ad26.COV2.S vaccination and SARS-CoV-2 variants. In the study overall: A COV1001 Ad26.COV2.S trial-arm participant provided the sample. Into the muscle, Ad26.COV2.S was dosed once or twice, 56 days apart. Study results and limitations: Measurement of non-spike TCR breadth gave similar results in vaccine and placebo recipients.

The CDR3 sequence is 15 residues long. Germline CDR1 reads SGHTA; CDR2 reads FQGTGA. Germline trimming cut 5 bases from V and 2 bases from J; bases unmatched to any gene: 5. Treatment described: about 20 received Ad26.COV2.S at low or high dose, single or two shots; 5 received placebo; per-sample allocation not given. Vaccine and placebo recipients were sampled on day 63 after the first injection. SARS-CoV-2 spike from the Wuhan strain was encoded by the vaccine, an Ad26 vector. Profiling relied on immunoSEQ multiplex PCR, and the TCRdb table lists in-frame clones only, not all of them. The sample holds a few hundred thousand clones; around 89% are singletons and the top ten take around 3.6%. Worth noting for this clone: Its antigen remains unidentified.

The chain is built from TRBV7-3 and TRBJ2-5; 10 bases map to TRBD2. This TCR was sampled from a person aged 18-65 years who received the Ad26.COV2.S COVID-19 vaccine or a placebo. This sample comprised peripheral blood, obtained in a trial of Ad26.COV2.S vaccine versus placebo. The CDR3 loop reads CASSLSGGAQETQYF. Written as DNA, the CDR3 is TGTGCCAGCAGCCTCAGCGGGGGGGCACAAGAGACCCAGTACTTC.